Sequencing of this T cell receptor (beta chain) was carried out in a study of T cells in Graves' hyperthyroidism and ophthalmopathy. Study summary: Pretreatment peripheral blood was obtained at initial diagnosis.

This CDR3 region has 13 residues. Trimming left V 1 base short and J 3 bases short, with 4 bases between. This clonotype appeared many times. Authors of the study amplified TCR beta CDR3 regions from RNA transcripts. Carried out on the TCR CDR3, a first-round RT-PCR used the HTBI primer set. One entry per CDR3 protein, called by TCRdb with MiXCR from the multiplex PCR reads. This table has some 560,000 distinct CDR3 sequences, approximately 14% appearing once. The chain couples TRBV12-3 or TRBV12-4 to TRBJ2-1; no firm D call. The receptor was isolated from a woman in her 30s with Graves' hyperthyroidism. What was sequenced was blood. The CDR3 here is CASSLVNYNEQFF. CDR3 DNA: TGTGCCAGCAGTTTAGTGAACTACAATGAGCAGTTCTTC.